Each of the 5 T cell receptor beta chains below was sequenced from the same sample in a study of cytomegalovirus exposure and HLA in healthy donors. Method: immunoSEQ multiplex PCR; TCRdb's copy keeps in-frame clones and lacks some. The sample yields 60,000 to 90,000 clones, about 82% seen once. The specimen was PBMCs. Every receptor here comes from a man aged 25-45 years in good health and CMV-seronegative.

The chain has TRBV30 and TRBJ1-2, with 8 bases fitting TRBD1. With V trimmed by 3 bases and J by 6 bases, 9 bases remained unmatched. CDR1 is GTSNPN, CDR2 SVGIG, per germline (reference sequence). CDR3 length equals 14 residues. This CDR3 reads CAWSVQGALHGYTF. In DNA form, the CDR3 reads TGTGCCTGGAGCGTGCAGGGGGCGCTTCATGGCTACACCTTC.

There are a few counts of this clone. The chain has TRBV9 and TRBJ1-6, with D tentatively TRBD1 (6 bases). CDR1 SGDLS and CDR2 YYNGEE come from the germline V gene. The CDR3 contains 15 residues. The ends were cut back, 0 bases at V and 7 bases at J, with 11 bases in the middle. CDR3 DNA: TGTGCCAGCAGCGTAGCAGGGGCTCAAAATTCACCCCTCCACTTT. Residues: CASSVAGAQNSPLHF. Combining the CDR3 with reference TRBV9 and TRBJ1-6 gives the whole variable domain DSGVTQTPKHLITATGQRVTLRCSPRSGDLSVYWYQQSLDQGLQFLIQYYNGEERAKGNILERFSAQQFPDLHSELNLSSLELGDSALYFCASSVAGAQNSPLHFGNGTRLTVT.

This chain uses TRBV18 with TRBJ2-3; TRBD2 is a possible D gene (6 bases). Germline V gives CDR1 KGHSH, CDR2 LQKENI. CDR3 length: 13 residues. Trimming pared 2 bases from V and 6 bases from J, leaving 9 bases between. CDR3 sequence (DNA): TGTGCCAGCTCACCAACGAGCGGGGATACGCAGTATTTT. Encoded protein: CASSPTSGDTQYF.

This clone was detected only once. J is TRBJ1-1 and V is TRBV4-3, with D possibly matching TRBD1 (5 bases). Trimming cost V 1 base and J 4 bases, with 13 bases left between them. CDR3 length equals 15 residues. Germline V gives CDR1 LGHNA, CDR2 YSLEER. CDR3 DNA: TGCGCCAGCAGCCAAGGGAGGGGATCAATCACTGAAGCTTTCTTT. Its translation is CASSQGRGSITEAFF.

The rearrangement uses TRBV28 and TRBJ2-3; TRBD2 is a possible D gene (6 bases). Trimming took off 3 bases at V and 3 bases at J, with 16 bases between the two ends. The CDR3 extends over 16 amino acids. The V gene's germline CDR1 is MDHEN and CDR2 SYDVKM. The CDR3 here is CASSFGGRLGTDTQYF. For the CDR3, the DNA is TGTGCCAGCAGTTTCGGAGGGAGGTTAGGGACAGATACGCAGTATTTT.